A single sample gave rise to the 10 T cell receptor beta chains below, sequenced in a study of OX40 agonist ivuxolimab in advanced cancers. Produced via immunoSEQ multiplex PCR; TCRdb's table is partial and in-frame only. This sample has around 15,000 clones, with roughly four fifths found just once. The sample was CD4+ or CD8+ T cells sorted from blood, taken in a trial of the OX40 agonist ivuxolimab. The receptors originated from an adult with an advanced solid tumor such as melanoma, head and neck, liver or kidney cancer.

This clone was observed once. The chain uses TRBV4-1 and TRBJ2-7; 9 bases line up with TRBD2. The CDR3 length is 15 residues. From germline, CDR1 is MGHRA and CDR2 YSYEKL. V lost 1 base and J lost 1; bases outside the gene matches: 2. For the CDR3, the DNA is TGCGCCAGCAGCCAAGTACTAGCGGGTTCCTACGAGCAGTACTTC. Amino acids: CASSQVLAGSYEQYF.

This clone occurred a few times. The rearrangement uses TRBV7-9 and TRBJ2-7; tentative D call: TRBD2 (5 bases). The V end was cut by 3 bases, the J end by 3 bases, with 6 bases between. The CDR3 loop spans 12 amino acids. Per the germline V gene, CDR1 is SEHNR and CDR2 is FQNEAQ (reference sequence). In DNA form, the CDR3 reads TGTGCCAGCAGCTTTGACTACTACGAGCAGTACTTC. It specifies CASSFDYYEQYF.

The chain recombines TRBV5-1 with TRBJ2-3; TRBD1 might be the D (5 bases). The V and J ends lost 3 bases and 1 base respectively, with 15 bases between them. Looked up from germline, CDR1 is SGHRS and CDR2 is YFSETQ. The CDR3 is 16 residues long. As DNA, the CDR3 is TGCGCCAGCAGCTACTGGGGCCCGTCTGGCACAGATACGCAGTATTTT. Translating gives CASSYWGPSGTDTQYF. Looking up the rest from reference TRBV5-1 and TRBJ2-3 gives the full variable domain: KAGVTQTPRYLIKTRGQQVTLSCSPISGHRSVSWYQQTPGQGLQFLFEYFSETQRNKGNFPGRFSGRQFSNSRSEMNVSTLELGDSALYLCASSYWGPSGTDTQYFGPGTRLTVL.

The chain couples TRBV5-1 to TRBJ2-7; D unresolved. Trimming removed 0 bases from V and 3 bases from J, with 10 bases in between. The CDR3 consists of 14 residues. The germline V gene has CDR1 SGHRS and CDR2 YFSETQ. The CDR3 sequence: CASSLVHRDYEQYF. CDR3 coding DNA: TGCGCCAGCAGCTTGGTTCACAGAGACTACGAGCAGTACTTC.

The rearrangement links TRBV7-2 to TRBJ2-2, with D uncertain. CDR3 size: 11 residues. V lost 7 bases, J lost 7 bases, and 7 bases lay in between. CDR1 SGHTA and CDR2 FQGNSA come from the germline V gene. This CDR3 is CASNAVGELFF. The CDR3 DNA follows: TGTGCCAGCAACGCGGTCGGGGAGCTGTTTTTT.

This clone was seen a few times. This chain links TRBV7-3 with TRBJ2-3; D might be TRBD1 (6 bases). The CDR3 runs to 15 residues. Germline V CDR1 and CDR2: SGHTA, FQGTGA. V lost 0 bases and J lost 4, with 11 bases in between. The CDR3, as DNA: TGTGCCAGCAGCTTAACGGACTCAGGGGCAGATACGCAGTATTTT. This encodes CASSLTDSGADTQYF.

The chain employs TRBV30 and TRBJ2-4; TRBD1 agrees at 7 bases. V shed 3 bases, J shed 3 bases, and the junction held 5 bases outside the gene matches. CDR3 size: 14 residues. Per germline, CDR1 GTSNPN and CDR2 SVGIG (reference sequence). This chain's CDR3 is CAWSPGGDKNIQYF. The CDR3 DNA follows: TGTGCCTGGAGCCCAGGGGGTGACAAAAACATTCAGTACTTC.

V is TRBV5-6 and J is TRBJ1-1, with D possibly TRBD1 on 6 matching bases. The CDR3 is made up of 12 amino acids. CDR1 and CDR2 from the germline V gene are SGHDT and YYEEEE. V lost 4 bases, J lost 7 bases, and 11 bases lay in between. The chain's CDR3 is CASSQDRIEAFF. The CDR3 nucleotides are TGTGCCAGCAGCCAAGACAGGATTGAAGCTTTCTTT.

The table lists this clone with a few counts. The sample contains more than one DNA sequence encoding this CDR3. The chain combines TRBV4-3 with TRBJ2-1; D unresolved. Trimming took off 0 bases at V and 7 bases at J, with 7 bases between the two ends. CDR1 is LGHNA, CDR2 YSLEER, per germline. This CDR3 is built from 13 residues. CDR3 loop: CASSQEGWNEQFF. The CDR3 DNA is TGCGCCAGCAGCCAAGAGGGGTGGAATGAGCAGTTCTTC.

The chain uses TRBV7-9 and TRBJ2-5; D uncertain. The CDR3 spans 13 residues. CDR1 and CDR2 from the germline V gene are SEHNR and FQNEAQ (reference sequence). Trimming took 1 base from V and 13 from J, leaving 16 bases between them. CDR3 in amino acids: CASSLGIGTLWYF. CDR3 nucleotides: TGTGCCAGCAGCTTAGGAATTGGAACTTTATGGTACTTC.